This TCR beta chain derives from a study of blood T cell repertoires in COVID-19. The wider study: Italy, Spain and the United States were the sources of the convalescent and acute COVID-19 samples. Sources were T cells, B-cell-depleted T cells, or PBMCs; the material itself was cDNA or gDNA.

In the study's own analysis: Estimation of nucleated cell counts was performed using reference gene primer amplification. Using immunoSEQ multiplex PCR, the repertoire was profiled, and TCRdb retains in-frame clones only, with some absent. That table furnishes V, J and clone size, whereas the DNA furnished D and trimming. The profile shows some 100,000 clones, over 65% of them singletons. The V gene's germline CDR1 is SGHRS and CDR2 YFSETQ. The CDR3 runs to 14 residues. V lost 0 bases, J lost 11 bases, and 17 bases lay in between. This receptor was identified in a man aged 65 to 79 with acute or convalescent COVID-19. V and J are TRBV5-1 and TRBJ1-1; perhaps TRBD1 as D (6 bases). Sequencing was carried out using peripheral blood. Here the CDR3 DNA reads TGCGCCAGCAGCTTGGGGGCTTTACAGGGATTGGCTTTCTTT. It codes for CASSLGALQGLAFF.